Following are 2 T cell receptor beta chains from one sample sequenced in a study of T-cell reconstitution after alpha-beta-depleted transplantation in children. The TCRbeta library incorporated unique molecular identifiers. TCRdb recomputed calls from the PCR reads with MiXCR, one row per CDR3 protein. This table holds fewer than 700,000 distinct CDR3 sequences, 23% found once. The source was PBMCs, mostly from graft donor cells, collected 360 days after TCRalphabeta/CD19-depleted stem cell transplant. Every receptor here comes from a boy younger than two who had a stem cell transplant for acute myeloid leukemia, so the T cells may come from the graft donor.

Note on this clonotype: Being one base from a much bigger clone, this may be a read error. The V and J genes are TRBV6-1 and TRBJ2-7, with TRBD1 identical over 8 bases. The CDR3 has 14 amino acids. Germline loops: CDR1 MNHNS, CDR2 SASEGT. V shed 2 bases and J 3 bases; nucleotides not matched to a gene: 3. This CDR3 is CASSELGQGYEQYF. The CDR3 DNA sequence: TGTGCCAGCAGTGAACTAGGACAGGGCTACGAGCAGTACTTC.

The V call is TRBV3-1, the J call TRBJ2-6; D might be TRBD1 (5 bases). V lost 2 bases and J 0 bases, leaving 11 bases between the germline ends. CDR1 and CDR2 (germline): LGHDT, YNNKEL (reference sequence). This CDR3 is built from 17 residues. Written as DNA, the CDR3 is TGTGCCAGCAGCCAACTATCCGACAGCTCTGGGGCCAACGTCCTGACTTTC. As protein: CASSQLSDSSGANVLTF.